This T cell receptor (beta chain) was obtained from a study of CD8 T cells in ankylosing spondylitis. TCR beta libraries were made by quantitative 5'-RACE with molecular barcodes. TCRdb passed the 5' RACE reads through MiXCR, listing each CDR3 protein once. Of hundreds of thousands of distinct CDR3 sequences listed, roughly 13% were seen once; the top ten hold almost 7%. Study-level results: CD8+ cells made up the disease-linked clones, which were relatively rare in peripheral blood. A TCR beta motif made of about 8 highly homologous variants seemed typical of ankylosing spondylitis blood. Earlier authors reported some of these motif variants in reactive arthritis synovial fluid and blood. Significantly higher representation of disease-linked clones was reported for matched ankylosing spondylitis synovial fluid.

This clonotype showed up many times. Its specificity is not known. The CDR3 loop spans 13 amino acids. The germline V and J ends were trimmed by 1 base and 3 bases, with 7 bases remaining between them. Germline V gives CDR1 SQVTM, CDR2 ANQGSEA. Sequencing was performed on blood, either unsorted or a sorted T cell fraction (not recorded which). The V gene is TRBV29-1, the J gene TRBJ2-1; D gene uncertain. This clonotype was obtained from a male donor with ankylosing spondylitis. The CDR3 DNA is TGCAGCGTTGAAGTAGGGAACTACAATGAGCAGTTCTTC. Translating gives CSVEVGNYNEQFF.